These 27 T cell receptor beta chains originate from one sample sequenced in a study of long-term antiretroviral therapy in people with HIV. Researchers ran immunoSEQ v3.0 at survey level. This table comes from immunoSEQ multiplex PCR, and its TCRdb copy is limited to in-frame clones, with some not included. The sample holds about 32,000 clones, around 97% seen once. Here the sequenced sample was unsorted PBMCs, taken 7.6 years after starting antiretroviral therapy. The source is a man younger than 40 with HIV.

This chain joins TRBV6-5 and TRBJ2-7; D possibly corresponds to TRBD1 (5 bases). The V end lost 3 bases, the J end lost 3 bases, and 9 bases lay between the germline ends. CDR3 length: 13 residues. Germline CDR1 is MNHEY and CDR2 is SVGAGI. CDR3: CASSYRQHYEQYF. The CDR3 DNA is TGTGCCAGCAGTTATCGACAGCACTACGAGCAGTACTTC.

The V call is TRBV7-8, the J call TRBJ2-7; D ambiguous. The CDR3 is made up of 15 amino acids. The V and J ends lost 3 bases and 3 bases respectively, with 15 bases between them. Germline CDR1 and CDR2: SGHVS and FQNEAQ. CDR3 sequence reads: CASSFPPRSVYEQYF. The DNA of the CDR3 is TGTGCCAGCAGCTTCCCCCCCAGAAGTGTCTACGAGCAGTACTTC.

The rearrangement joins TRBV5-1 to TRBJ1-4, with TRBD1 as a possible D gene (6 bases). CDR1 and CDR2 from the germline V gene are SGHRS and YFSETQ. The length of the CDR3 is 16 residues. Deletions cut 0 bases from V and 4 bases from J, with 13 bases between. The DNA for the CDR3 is TGCGCCAGCAGCTTGGATGGGGGGCGCGGTAATGAAAAACTGTTTTTT. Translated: CASSLDGGRGNEKLFF.

CDR3 nucleotide sequence: TGTGCCAGCAGTGAACGCGACACAACCTACGAGCAGTACTTC. Translating gives CASSERDTTYEQYF. The rearrangement joins TRBV2 to TRBJ2-5; no clear D. The last part of the DNA fits TRBJ2-7 better; the J call may be wrong. Germline V gene sequence: CDR1 SNHLY, CDR2 FYNNEI. This CDR3 comprises 14 residues.

CDR3 residues: CASSSRRARGNEQFF. In DNA form, the CDR3 reads TGTGCCAGCAGCTCCAGGAGGGCCCGTGGCAATGAGCAGTTCTTC. This chain connects TRBV7-3 to TRBJ2-1, with D perhaps TRBD2 (6 bases). Germline loops: CDR1 SGHTA, CDR2 FQGTGA. Trimming pared 4 bases from V and 6 bases from J, leaving 16 bases between. The CDR3 extends over 15 amino acids.

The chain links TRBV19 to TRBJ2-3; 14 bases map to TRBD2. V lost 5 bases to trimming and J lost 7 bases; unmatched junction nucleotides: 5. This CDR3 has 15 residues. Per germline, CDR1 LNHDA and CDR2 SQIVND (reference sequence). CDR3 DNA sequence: TGTGCCAGTAGTGGTGGACTAGCGGGAGGTTATACGCAGTATTTT. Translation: CASSGGLAGGYTQYF. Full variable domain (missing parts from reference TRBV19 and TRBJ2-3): DGGITQSPKYLFRKEGQNVTLSCEQNLNHDAMYWYRQDPGQGLRLIYYSQIVNDFQKGDIAEGYSVSREKKESFPLTVTSAQKNPTAFYLCASSGGLAGGYTQYFGPGTRLTVL.

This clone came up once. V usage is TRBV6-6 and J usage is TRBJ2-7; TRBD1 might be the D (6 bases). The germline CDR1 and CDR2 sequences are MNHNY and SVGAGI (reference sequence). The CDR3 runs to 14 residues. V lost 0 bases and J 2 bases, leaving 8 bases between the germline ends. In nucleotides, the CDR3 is TGTGCCAGCAGTTACTCCGGGACAACCTACGAGCAGTACTTC. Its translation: CASSYSGTTYEQYF.

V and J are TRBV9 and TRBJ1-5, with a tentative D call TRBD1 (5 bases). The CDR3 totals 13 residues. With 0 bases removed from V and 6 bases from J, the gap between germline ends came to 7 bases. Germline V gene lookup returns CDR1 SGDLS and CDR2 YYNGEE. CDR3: CASSVGGGQPQHF. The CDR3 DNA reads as TGTGCCAGCAGCGTAGGGGGGGGTCAGCCCCAGCATTTT. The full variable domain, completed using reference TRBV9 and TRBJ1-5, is DSGVTQTPKHLITATGQRVTLRCSPRSGDLSVYWYQQSLDQGLQFLIQYYNGEERAKGNILERFSAQQFPDLHSELNLSSLELGDSALYFCASSVGGGQPQHFGDGTRLSIL.

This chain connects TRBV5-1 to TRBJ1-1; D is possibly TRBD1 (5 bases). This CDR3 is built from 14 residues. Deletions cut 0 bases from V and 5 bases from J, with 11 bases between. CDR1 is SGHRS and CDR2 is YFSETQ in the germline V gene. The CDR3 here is CASSLGPQGTEAFF. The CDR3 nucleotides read TGCGCCAGCAGCTTGGGGCCCCAGGGTACTGAAGCTTTCTTT.

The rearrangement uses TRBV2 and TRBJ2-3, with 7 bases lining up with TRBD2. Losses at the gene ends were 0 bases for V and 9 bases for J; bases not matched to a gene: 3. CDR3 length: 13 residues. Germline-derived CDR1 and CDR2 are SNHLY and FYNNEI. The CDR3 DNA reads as TGTGCCAGCAGTGAAGCGAGGGAGGGGACGCAGTATTTT. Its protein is CASSEAREGTQYF.

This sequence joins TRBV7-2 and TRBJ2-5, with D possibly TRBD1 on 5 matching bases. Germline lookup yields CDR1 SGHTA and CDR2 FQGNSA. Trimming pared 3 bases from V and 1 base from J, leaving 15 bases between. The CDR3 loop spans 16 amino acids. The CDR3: CASSLGWGGPQETQYF. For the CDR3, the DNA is TGTGCCAGCAGCTTGGGGTGGGGCGGACCCCAAGAGACCCAGTACTTC.

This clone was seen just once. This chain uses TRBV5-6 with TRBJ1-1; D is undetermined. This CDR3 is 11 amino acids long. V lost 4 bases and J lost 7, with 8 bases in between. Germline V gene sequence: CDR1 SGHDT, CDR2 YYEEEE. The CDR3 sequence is CASSRRLEAFF. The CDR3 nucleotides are TGTGCCAGCAGCCGCAGGCTTGAAGCTTTCTTT.

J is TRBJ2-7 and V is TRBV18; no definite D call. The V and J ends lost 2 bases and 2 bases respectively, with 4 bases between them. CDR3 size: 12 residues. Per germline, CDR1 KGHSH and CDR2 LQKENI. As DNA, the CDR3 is TGTGCCAGCTCACCAAAGCCCTACGAGCAGTACTTC. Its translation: CASSPKPYEQYF.

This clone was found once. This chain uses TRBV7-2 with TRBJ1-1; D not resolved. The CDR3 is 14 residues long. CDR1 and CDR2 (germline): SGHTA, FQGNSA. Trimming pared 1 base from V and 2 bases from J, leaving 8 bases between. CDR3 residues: CASSLDATNTEAFF. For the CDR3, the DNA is TGTGCCAGCAGCTTAGACGCTACAAACACTGAAGCTTTCTTT.

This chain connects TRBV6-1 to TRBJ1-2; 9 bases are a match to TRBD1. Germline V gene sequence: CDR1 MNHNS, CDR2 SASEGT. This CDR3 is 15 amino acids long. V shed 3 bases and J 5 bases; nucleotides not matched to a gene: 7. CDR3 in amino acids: CASSDGPGQGYGYTF. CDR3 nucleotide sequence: TGTGCCAGCAGTGATGGACCGGGACAGGGATATGGCTACACCTTC.

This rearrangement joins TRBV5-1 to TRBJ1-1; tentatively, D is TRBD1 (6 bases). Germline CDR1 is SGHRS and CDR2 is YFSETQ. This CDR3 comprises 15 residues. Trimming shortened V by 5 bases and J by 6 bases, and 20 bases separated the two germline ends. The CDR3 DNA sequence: TGCGCCAGCAGGCCCTCGCAGGGGAGAACTGCTGAAGCTTTCTTT. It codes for CASRPSQGRTAEAFF.

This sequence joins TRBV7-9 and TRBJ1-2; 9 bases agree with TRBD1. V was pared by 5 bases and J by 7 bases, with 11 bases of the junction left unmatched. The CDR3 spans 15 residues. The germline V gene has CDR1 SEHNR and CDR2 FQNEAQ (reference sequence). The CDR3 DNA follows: TGTGCCAGCAGCCACGGGACAGGGAATAACGGTGGCTACACCTTC. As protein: CASSHGTGNNGGYTF.

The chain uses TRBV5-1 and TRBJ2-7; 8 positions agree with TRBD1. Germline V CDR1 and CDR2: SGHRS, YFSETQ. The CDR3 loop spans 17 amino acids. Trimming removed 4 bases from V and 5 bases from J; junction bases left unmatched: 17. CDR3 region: CASSGQAMDRTGNEQYF. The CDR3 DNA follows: TGCGCCAGCAGCGGGCAAGCAATGGACAGGACAGGGAACGAGCAGTACTTC.

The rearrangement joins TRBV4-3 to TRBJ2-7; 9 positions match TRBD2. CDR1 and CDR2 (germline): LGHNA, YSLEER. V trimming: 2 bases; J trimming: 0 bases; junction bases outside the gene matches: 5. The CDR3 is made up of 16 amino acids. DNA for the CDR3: TGCGCCAGCAGCCAAATAGCGGGAGTACCCTCCTACGAGCAGTACTTC. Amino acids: CASSQIAGVPSYEQYF.

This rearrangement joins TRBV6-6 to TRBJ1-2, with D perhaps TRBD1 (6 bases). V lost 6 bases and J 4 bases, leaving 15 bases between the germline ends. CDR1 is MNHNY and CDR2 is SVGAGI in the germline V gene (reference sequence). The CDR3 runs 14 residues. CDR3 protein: CASSKYRDGYGYTF. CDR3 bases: TGTGCCAGCAGCAAATACAGGGATGGCTATGGCTACACCTTC.

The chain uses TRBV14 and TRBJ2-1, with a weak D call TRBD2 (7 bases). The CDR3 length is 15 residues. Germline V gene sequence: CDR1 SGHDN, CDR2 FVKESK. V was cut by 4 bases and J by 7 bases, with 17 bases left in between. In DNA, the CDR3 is TGTGCCAGCAGCCCGAATGCGGGGGCAGTGAATGAGCAGTTCTTC. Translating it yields CASSPNAGAVNEQFF. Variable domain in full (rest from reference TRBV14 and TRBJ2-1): EAGVTQFPSHSVIEKGQTVTLRCDPISGHDNLYWYRRVMGKEIKFLLHFVKESKQDESGMPNNRFLAERTGGTYSTLKVQPAELEDSGVYFCASSPNAGAVNEQFFGPGTRLTVL.

The CDR3 protein is CASSVGENYGYTF. The CDR3 DNA reads as TGTGCCAGCTCGGTCGGGGAGAACTATGGCTACACCTTC. The J gene is TRBJ1-2, the V gene TRBV9; no clear D. Germline V gene sequence: CDR1 SGDLS, CDR2 YYNGEE. This CDR3 is 13 amino acids long. The ends were cut back, 7 bases at V and 2 bases at J, with 12 bases in the middle.

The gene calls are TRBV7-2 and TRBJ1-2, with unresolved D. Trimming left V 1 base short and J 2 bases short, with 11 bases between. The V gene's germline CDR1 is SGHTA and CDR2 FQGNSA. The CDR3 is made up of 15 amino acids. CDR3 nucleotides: TGTGCCAGCAGCTTAGATTTCAGACTCAACTATGGCTACACCTTC. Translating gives CASSLDFRLNYGYTF. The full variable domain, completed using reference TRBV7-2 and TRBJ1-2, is GAGVSQSPSNKVTEKGKDVELRCDPISGHTALYWYRQSLGQGLEFLIYFQGNSAPDKSGLPSDRFSAERTGGSVSTLTIQRTQQEDSAVYLCASSLDFRLNYGYTFGSGTRLTVV.

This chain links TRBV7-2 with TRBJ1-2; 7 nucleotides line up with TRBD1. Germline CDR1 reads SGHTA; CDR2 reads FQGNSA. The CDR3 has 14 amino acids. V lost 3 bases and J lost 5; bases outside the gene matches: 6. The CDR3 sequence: CASSFDRVPYGYTF. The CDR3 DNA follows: TGTGCCAGCAGCTTTGACAGGGTCCCGTATGGCTACACCTTC.

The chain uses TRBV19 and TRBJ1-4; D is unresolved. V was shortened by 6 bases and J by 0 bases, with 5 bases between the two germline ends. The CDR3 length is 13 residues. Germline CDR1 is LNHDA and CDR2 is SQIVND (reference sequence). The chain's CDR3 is CASRGATNEKLFF. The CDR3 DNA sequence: TGTGCCAGTAGAGGAGCAACTAATGAAAAACTGTTTTTT.

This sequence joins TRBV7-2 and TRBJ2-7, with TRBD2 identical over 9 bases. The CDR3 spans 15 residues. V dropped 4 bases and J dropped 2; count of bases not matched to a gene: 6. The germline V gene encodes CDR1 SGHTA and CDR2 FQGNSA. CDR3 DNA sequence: TGTGCCAGCAGCTCCAAGCGGGGGGACCCCTACGAGCAGTACTTC. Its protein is CASSSKRGDPYEQYF.

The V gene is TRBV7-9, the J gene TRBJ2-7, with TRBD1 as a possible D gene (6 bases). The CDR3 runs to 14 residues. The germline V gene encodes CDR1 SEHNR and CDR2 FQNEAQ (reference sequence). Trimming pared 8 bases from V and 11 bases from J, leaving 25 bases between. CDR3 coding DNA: TGTGCCAGCGCCCCTTGGGGGCGACAGGAGACTGAGTACTTC. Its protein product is CASAPWGRQETEYF.